Sequencing of this T cell receptor beta chain was carried out in a study of beta chain features in type 1 diabetes. Study-wide results and caveats: All four CD4+ subsets from Type 1 diabetes patients carried moderately but significantly shorter TCRB CDR3s.

Blood was collected once per donor into heparin, averaging around 120 mL. As regards this clone: The antigen remains undetermined.

Between the trimmed V and J ends, which lost 3 bases and 0 bases, there was a span of 5 bases. CDR3 size: 14 residues. Germline lookup yields CDR1 SGHNT and CDR2 YENEEA. Expressed TCRB transcripts were sequenced, since all the RNA that had been isolated was reverse transcribed. Measured with immunoSEQ multiplex PCR; TCRdb has only the in-frame clones, and not every one. The table lists 900,000 or so clones, roughly 15% of them singletons. This rearrangement joins TRBV11-3 to TRBJ2-2, with D unclear. The sequence was collected from a young woman in good health. The sequencing sample was made of naive CD4+ T cells from blood. Written as DNA, the CDR3 is TGTGCCAGCAGCTTGGGCCCGAACACCGGGGAGCTGTTTTTT. As protein: CASSLGPNTGELFF.